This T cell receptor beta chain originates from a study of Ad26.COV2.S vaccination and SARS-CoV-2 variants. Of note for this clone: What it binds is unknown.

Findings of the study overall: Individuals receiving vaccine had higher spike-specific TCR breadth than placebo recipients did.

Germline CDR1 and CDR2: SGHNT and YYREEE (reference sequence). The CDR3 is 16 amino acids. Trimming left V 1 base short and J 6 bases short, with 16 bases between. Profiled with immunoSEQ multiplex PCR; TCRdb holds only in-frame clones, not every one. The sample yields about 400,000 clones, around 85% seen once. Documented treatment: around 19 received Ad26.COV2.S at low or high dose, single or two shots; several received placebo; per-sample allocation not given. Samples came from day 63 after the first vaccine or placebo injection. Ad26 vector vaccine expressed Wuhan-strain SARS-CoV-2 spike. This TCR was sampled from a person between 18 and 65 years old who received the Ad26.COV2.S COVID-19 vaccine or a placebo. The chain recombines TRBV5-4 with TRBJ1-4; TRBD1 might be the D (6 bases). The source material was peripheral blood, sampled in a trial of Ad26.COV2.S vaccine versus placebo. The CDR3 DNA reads TGTGCCAGCAGCTTGTCCTTGGGCAGGGGCGATGAAAAACTGTTTTTT. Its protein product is CASSLSLGRGDEKLFF.